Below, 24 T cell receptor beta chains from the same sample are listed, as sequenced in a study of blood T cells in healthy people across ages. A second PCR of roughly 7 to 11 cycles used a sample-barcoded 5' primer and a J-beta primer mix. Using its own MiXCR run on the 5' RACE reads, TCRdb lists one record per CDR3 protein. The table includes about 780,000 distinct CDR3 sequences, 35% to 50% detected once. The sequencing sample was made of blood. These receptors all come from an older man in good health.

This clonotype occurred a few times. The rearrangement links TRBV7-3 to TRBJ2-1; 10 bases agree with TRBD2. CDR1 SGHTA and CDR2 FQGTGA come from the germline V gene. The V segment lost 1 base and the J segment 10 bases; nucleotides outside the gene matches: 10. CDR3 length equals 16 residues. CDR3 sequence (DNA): TGTGCCAGCAGCTTAAGCGGGACTAGCGTTGAGGGCGAGCAGTTCTTC. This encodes CASSLSGTSVEGEQFF.

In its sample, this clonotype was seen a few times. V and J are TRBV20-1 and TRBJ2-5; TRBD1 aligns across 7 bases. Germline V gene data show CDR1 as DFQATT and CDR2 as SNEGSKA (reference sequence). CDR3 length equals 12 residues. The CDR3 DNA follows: TGCAGCGGCGACAGGGACCAAGAGACCCAGTACTTC. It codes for CSGDRDQETQYF.

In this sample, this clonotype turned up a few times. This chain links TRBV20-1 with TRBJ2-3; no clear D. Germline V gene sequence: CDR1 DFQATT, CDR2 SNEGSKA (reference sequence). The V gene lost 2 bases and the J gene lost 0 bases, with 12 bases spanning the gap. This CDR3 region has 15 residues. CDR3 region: CSARSLSFSTDTQYF. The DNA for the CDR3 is TGCAGTGCTAGATCCCTGTCTTTCAGCACAGATACGCAGTATTTT.

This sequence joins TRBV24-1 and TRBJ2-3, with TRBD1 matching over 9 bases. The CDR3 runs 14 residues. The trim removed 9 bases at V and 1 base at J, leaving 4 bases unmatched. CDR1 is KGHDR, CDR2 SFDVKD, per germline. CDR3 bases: TGTGCCACCCAAAGGGACAGGGGCACAGATACGCAGTATTTT. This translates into CATQRDRGTDTQYF.

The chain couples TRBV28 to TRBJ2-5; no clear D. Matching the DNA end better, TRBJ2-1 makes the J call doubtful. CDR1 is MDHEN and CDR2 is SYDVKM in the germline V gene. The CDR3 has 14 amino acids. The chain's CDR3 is CASSFVGLQETQFF. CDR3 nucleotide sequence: TGTGCCAGCAGTTTTGTAGGCTTACAAGAGACCCAGTTCTTC.

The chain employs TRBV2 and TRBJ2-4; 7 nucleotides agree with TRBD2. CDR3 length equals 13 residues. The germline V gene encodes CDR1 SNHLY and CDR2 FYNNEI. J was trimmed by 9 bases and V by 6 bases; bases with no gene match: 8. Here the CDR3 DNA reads TGTGCCAGCAGAAGGGACTACCAGGGCATTCAGTACTTC. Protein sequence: CASRRDYQGIQYF.

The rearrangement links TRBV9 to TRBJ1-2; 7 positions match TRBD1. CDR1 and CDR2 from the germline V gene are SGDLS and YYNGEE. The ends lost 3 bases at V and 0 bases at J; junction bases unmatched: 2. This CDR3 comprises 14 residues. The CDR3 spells CASSAQGANYGYTF. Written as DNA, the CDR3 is TGTGCCAGCAGCGCCCAGGGGGCTAACTATGGCTACACCTTC.

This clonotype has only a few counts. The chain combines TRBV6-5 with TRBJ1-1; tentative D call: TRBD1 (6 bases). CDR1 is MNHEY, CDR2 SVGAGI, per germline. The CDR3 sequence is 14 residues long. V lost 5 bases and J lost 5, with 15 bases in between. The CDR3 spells CASSIRGADTEAFF. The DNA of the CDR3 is TGTGCCAGCAGTATCAGGGGCGCAGATACTGAAGCTTTCTTT.

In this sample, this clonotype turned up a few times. The CDR3 DNA sequence: TGTGCCTGGAGTGACGGATCTAATGAAAAACTGTTTTTT. It translates to CAWSDGSNEKLFF. The chain joins TRBV30 to TRBJ1-4, with D unclear. The CDR3 covers 13 residues. Germline V lookup: CDR1 GTSNPN, CDR2 SVGIG (reference sequence). The ends were cut back, 1 base at V and 3 bases at J, with 6 bases in the middle.

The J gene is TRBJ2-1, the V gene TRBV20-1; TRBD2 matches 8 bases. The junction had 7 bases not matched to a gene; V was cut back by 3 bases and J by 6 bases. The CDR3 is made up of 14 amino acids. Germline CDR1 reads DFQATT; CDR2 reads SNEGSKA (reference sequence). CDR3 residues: CSARSGSSGNEQFF. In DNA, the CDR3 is TGCAGTGCTAGGAGCGGGAGCAGTGGCAATGAGCAGTTCTTC.

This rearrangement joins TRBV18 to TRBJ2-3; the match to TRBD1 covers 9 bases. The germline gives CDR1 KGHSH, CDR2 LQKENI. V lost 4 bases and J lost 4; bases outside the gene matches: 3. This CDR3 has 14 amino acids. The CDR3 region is CASSRGQGPDTQYF. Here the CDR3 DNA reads TGTGCCAGCTCACGAGGACAGGGGCCAGATACGCAGTATTTT.

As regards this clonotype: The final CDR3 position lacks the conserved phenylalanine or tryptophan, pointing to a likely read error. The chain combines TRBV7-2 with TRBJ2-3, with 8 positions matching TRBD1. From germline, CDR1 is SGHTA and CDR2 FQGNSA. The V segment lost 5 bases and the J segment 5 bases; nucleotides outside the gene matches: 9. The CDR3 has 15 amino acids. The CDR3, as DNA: TGTGCCAGCAGCATCGGACAGGGATGGGTAGATACGCAGTATTCT. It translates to CASSIGQGWVDTQYS.

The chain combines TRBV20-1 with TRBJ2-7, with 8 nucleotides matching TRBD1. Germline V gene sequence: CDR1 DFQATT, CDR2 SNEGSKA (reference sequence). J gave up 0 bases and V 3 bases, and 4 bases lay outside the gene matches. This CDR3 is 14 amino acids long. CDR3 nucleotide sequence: TGCAGTGCTAGGAGGACAGGGAGCTCCTACGAGCAGTACTTC. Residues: CSARRTGSSYEQYF.

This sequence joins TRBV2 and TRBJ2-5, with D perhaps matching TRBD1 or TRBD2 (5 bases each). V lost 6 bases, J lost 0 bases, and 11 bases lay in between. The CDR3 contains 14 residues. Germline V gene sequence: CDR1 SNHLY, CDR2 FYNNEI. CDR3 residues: CASRRDRNQETQYF. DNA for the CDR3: TGTGCCAGCAGAAGGGACCGCAACCAAGAGACCCAGTACTTC.

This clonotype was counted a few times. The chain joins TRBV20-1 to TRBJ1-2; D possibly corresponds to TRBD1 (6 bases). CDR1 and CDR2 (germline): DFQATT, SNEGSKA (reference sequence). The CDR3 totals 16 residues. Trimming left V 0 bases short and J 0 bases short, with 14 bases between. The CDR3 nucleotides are TGCAGTGCTAGAGACTTCCTCAGGGGTTCTAACTATGGCTACACCTTC. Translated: CSARDFLRGSNYGYTF.

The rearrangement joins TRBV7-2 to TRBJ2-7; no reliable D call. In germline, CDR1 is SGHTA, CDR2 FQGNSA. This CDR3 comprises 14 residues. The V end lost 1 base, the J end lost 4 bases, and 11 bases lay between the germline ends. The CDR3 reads CASSLERVLYEQYF. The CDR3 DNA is TGTGCCAGCAGCTTAGAAAGGGTATTATACGAGCAGTACTTC. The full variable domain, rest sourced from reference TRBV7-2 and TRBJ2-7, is GAGVSQSPSNKVTEKGKDVELRCDPISGHTALYWYRQSLGQGLEFLIYFQGNSAPDKSGLPSDRFSAERTGGSVSTLTIQRTQQEDSAVYLCASSLERVLYEQYFGPGTRLTVT.

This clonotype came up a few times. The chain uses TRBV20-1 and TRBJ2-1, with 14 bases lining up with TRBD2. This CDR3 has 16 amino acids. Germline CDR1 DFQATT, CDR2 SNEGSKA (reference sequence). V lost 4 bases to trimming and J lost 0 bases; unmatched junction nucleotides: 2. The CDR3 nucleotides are TGCAGTGCTATGGGACTAGCGGGAGCCTCCTACAATGAGCAGTTCTTC. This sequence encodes CSAMGLAGASYNEQFF.

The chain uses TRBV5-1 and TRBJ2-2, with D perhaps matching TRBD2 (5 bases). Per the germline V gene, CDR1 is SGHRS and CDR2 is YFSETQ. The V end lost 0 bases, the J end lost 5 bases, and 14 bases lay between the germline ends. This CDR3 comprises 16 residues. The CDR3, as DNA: TGCGCCAGCAGCTTGGCCGGCGGGCGCCGGACCGGGGAGCTGTTTTTT. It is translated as CASSLAGGRRTGELFF. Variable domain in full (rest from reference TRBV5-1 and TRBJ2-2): KAGVTQTPRYLIKTRGQQVTLSCSPISGHRSVSWYQQTPGQGLQFLFEYFSETQRNKGNFPGRFSGRQFSNSRSEMNVSTLELGDSALYLCASSLAGGRRTGELFFGEGSRLTVL.

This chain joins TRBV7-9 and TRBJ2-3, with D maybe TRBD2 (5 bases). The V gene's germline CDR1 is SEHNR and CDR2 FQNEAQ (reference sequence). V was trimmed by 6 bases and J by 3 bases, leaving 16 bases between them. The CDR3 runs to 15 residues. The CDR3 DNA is TGTGCCAGCAGGTCTCAGTATGCGGGTACAGATACGCAGTATTTT. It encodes CASRSQYAGTDTQYF. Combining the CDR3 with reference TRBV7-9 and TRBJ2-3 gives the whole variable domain DTGVSQNPRHKITKRGQNVTFRCDPISEHNRLYWYRQTLGQGPEFLTYFQNEAQLEKSRLLSDRFSAERPKGSFSTLEIQRTEQGDSAMYLCASRSQYAGTDTQYFGPGTRLTVL.

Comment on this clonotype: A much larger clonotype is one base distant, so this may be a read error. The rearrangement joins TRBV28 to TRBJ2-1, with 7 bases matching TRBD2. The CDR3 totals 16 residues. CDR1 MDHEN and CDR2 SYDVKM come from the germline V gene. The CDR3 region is CASTTWGGWANNKQFF. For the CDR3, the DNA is TGTGCCAGCACCACTTGGGGGGGTTGGGCCAACAATAAGCAGTTCTTC. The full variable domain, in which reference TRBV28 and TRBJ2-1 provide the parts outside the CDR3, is DVKVTQSSRYLVKRTGEKVFLECVQDMDHENMFWYRQDPGLGLRLIYFSYDVKMKEKGDIPEGYSVSREKKERFSLILESASTNQTSMYLCASTTWGGWANNKQFFGPGTRLTVL.

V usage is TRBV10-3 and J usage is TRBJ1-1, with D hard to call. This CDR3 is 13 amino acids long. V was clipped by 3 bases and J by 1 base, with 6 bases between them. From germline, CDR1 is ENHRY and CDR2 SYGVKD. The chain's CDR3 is CAISERGNTEAFF. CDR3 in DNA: TGTGCCATCAGTGAACGTGGGAACACTGAAGCTTTCTTT.

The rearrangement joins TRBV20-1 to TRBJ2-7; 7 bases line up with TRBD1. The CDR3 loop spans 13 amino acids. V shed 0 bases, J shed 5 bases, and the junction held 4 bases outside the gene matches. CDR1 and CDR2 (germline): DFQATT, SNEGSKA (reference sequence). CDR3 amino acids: CSARETGNHEQYF. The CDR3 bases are TGCAGTGCTAGAGAGACAGGGAACCACGAGCAGTACTTC.

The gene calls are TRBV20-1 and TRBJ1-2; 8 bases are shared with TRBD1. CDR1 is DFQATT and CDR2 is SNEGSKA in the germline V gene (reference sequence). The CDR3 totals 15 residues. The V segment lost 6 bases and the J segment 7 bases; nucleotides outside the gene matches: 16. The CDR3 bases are TGCAGTGCCCAACTTCCCGGGACAGGTTCAGGTGGCTACACCTTC. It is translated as CSAQLPGTGSGGYTF.

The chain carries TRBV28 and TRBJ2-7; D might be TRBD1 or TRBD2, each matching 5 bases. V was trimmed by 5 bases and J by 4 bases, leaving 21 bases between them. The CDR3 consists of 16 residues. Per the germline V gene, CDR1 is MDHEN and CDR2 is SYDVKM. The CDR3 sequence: CASSPSGALWGYEQYF. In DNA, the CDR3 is TGTGCCAGCAGTCCCTCCGGGGCGCTCTGGGGGTACGAGCAGTACTTC.